This T cell receptor (beta chain) was captured in a study of CD8 T cells in ankylosing spondylitis. Using its own MiXCR run on the 5' RACE reads, TCRdb lists one record per CDR3 protein. The sample has approximately 340,000 distinct CDR3 sequences, roughly 15% seen once; the top ten hold approximately 1%. Study-level findings and limits: Relatively rare in peripheral blood, disease-linked clones were also CD8+. One TCR beta motif, made up of eight or nine highly homologous variants, appeared characteristic of ankylosing spondylitis blood.

This clonotype was observed a few times. The antigen remains undetermined. The length of the CDR3 is 16 residues. Trimming took 5 bases from V and 0 from J, leaving 14 bases between them. Germline-derived CDR1 and CDR2 are SGHVS and FQNEAQ. The TCR originated in a male donor with ankylosing spondylitis or in good health (not recorded which). The chain employs TRBV7-8 and TRBJ2-4; D perhaps matches TRBD2 (5 bases). The sequencing input was blood, either unsorted or a sorted T cell fraction (not recorded which). The CDR3 is CASSPGEYIAKNIQYF. CDR3 nucleotide sequence: TGTGCCAGCAGCCCCGGGGAGTACATAGCCAAAAACATTCAGTACTTC.